These 5 T cell receptor beta chains were all obtained from the same sample, sequenced in a study of blood T cell repertoires in COVID-19. Assay used: immunoSEQ multiplex PCR; TCRdb lists only in-frame clones, some missing. There are tens of thousands of clones in the sample; about 91% occur only once, and roughly 2.3% lies in the top ten. The sequenced sample was peripheral blood. The receptors originated from a human donor with active COVID-19. The donor label of this sample is uncertain.

This chain connects TRBV29-1 to TRBJ1-2; D gene ambiguous. V was trimmed by 7 bases and J by 5 bases, leaving 17 bases between them. CDR1 is SQVTM, CDR2 ANQGSEA, per germline. CDR3 length equals 13 residues. In DNA, the CDR3 is TGCAGCGCCGAGTCCATAAGTTCATATGGCTACACCTTC. As protein: CSAESISSYGYTF.

V usage is TRBV5-8 and J usage is TRBJ1-2; the D is unclear. Deletions cut 0 bases from V and 0 bases from J, with 6 bases between. Germline lookup yields CDR1 SGHTS and CDR2 YDEGEE. The CDR3 spans 14 residues. The CDR3 DNA follows: TGTGCCAGCAGCTTGGGAACAGCTAACTATGGCTACACCTTC. Protein sequence: CASSLGTANYGYTF.

The chain is built from TRBV25-1 and TRBJ2-7; D might be TRBD1 (6 bases). Trimming cost V 3 bases and J 5 bases, with 23 bases left between them. There are 17 residues in the CDR3. Germline V gene lookup returns CDR1 MGHDK and CDR2 SYGVNS. The CDR3 sequence: CASSDYGPQGSLDEQYF. CDR3 DNA: TGTGCCAGCAGTGATTACGGCCCACAGGGCTCACTGGACGAGCAGTACTTC.

The chain is built from TRBV5-4 and TRBJ1-3, with D maybe TRBD1 (5 bases). The V gene's germline CDR1 is SGHNT and CDR2 YYREEE (reference sequence). The V and J ends lost 1 base and 3 bases respectively, with 11 bases between them. The CDR3 runs to 15 residues. The DNA for the CDR3 is TGTGCCAGCAGCTTGTTGGAGGGGCTTGGAAACACCATATATTTT. Its translation: CASSLLEGLGNTIYF. The whole variable domain, remainder taken from reference TRBV5-4 and TRBJ1-3, is ETGVTQSPTHLIKTRGQQVTLRCSSQSGHNTVSWYQQALGQGPQFIFQYYREEENGRGNFPPRFSGLQFPNYSSELNVNALELDDSALYLCASSLLEGLGNTIYFGEGSWLTVV.

This sequence joins TRBV12-5 and TRBJ2-1, with D possibly matching TRBD1 (6 bases). This CDR3 contains 15 residues. Germline V gene data show CDR1 as LGHNT and CDR2 as FRNRAP. Trimming took off 8 bases at V and 0 bases at J, with 14 bases between the two ends. The CDR3 region is CASRSRDNSYNEQFF. In nucleotides, the CDR3 is TGTGCTAGTAGAAGCCGGGACAACTCCTACAATGAGCAGTTCTTC. The whole variable domain, remainder taken from reference TRBV12-5 and TRBJ2-1, is DARVTQTPRHKVTEMGQEVTMRCQPILGHNTVFWYRQTMMQGLELLAYFRNRAPLDDSGMPKDRFSAEMPDATLATLKIQPSEPRDSAVYFCASRSRDNSYNEQFFGPGTRLTVL.